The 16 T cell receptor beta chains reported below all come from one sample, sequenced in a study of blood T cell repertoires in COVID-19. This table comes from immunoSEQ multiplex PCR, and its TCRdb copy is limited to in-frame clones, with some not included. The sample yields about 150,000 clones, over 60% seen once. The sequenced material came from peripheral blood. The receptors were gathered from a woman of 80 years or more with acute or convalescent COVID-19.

This chain's CDR3 is CASSLVRAGSYNEQFF. In nucleotides, the CDR3 is TGTGCCAGCAGTTTAGTGCGGGCCGGCTCCTACAATGAGCAGTTCTTC. The chain recombines TRBV27 with TRBJ2-1, with a weak D call TRBD2 (5 bases). Per germline, CDR1 MNHEY and CDR2 SMNVEV (reference sequence). The CDR3 consists of 16 residues. Trimming pared 2 bases from V and 0 bases from J, leaving 11 bases between.

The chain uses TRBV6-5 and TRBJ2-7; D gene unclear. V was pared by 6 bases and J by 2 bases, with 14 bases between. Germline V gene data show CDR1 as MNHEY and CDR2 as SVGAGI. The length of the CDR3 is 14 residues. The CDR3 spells CASRRQTATYEQYF. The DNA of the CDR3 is TGTGCCAGCAGACGTCAAACTGCAACCTACGAGCAGTACTTC.

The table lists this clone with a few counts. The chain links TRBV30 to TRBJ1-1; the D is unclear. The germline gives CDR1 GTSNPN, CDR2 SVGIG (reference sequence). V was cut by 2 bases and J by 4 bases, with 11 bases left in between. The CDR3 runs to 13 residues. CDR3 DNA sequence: TGTGCCTGGAGTTCGACAATTGGCACTGAAGCTTTCTTT. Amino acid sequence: CAWSSTIGTEAFF.

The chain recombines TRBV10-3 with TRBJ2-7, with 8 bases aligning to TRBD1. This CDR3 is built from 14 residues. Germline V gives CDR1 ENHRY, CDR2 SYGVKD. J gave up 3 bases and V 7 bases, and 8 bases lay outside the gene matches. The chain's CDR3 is CAITAGGGFYEQYF. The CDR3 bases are TGTGCCATCACGGCAGGGGGCGGTTTCTACGAGCAGTACTTC.

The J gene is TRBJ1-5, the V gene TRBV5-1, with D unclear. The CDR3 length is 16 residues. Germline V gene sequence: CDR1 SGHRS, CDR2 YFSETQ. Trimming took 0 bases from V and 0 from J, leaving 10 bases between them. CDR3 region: CASSLDGDYSNQPQHF. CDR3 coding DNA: TGCGCCAGCAGCTTGGATGGAGATTATAGCAATCAGCCCCAGCATTTT.

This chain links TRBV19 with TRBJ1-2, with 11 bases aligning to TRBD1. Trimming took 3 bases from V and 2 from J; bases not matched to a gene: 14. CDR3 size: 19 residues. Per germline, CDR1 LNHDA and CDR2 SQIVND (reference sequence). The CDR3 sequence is CASSMIRAGQGAGNYGYTF. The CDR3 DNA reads TGTGCCAGTAGTATGATTCGCGCTGGACAGGGGGCAGGGAACTATGGCTACACCTTC. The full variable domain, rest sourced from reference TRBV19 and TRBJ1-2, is DGGITQSPKYLFRKEGQNVTLSCEQNLNHDAMYWYRQDPGQGLRLIYYSQIVNDFQKGDIAEGYSVSREKKESFPLTVTSAQKNPTAFYLCASSMIRAGQGAGNYGYTFGSGTRLTVV.

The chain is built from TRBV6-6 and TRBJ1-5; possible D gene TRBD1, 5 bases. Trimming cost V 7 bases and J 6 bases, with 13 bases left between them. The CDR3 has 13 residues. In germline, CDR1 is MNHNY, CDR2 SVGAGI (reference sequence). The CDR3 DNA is TGTGCCAGCATCAGGGAGGCCTCTCAGCCCCAGCATTTT. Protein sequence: CASIREASQPQHF.

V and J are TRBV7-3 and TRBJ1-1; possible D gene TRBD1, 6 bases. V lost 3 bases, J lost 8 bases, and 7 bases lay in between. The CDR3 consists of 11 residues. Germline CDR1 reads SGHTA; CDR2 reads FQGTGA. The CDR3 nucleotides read TGTGCCAGCAGCTTTCAGGGGGAAGCTTTCTTT. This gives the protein CASSFQGEAFF.

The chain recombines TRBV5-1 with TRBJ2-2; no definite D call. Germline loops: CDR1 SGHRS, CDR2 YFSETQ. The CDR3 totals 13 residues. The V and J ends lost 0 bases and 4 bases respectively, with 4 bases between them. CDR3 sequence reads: CASSLGSTGELFF. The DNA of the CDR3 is TGCGCCAGCAGCTTGGGGAGCACCGGGGAGCTGTTTTTT.

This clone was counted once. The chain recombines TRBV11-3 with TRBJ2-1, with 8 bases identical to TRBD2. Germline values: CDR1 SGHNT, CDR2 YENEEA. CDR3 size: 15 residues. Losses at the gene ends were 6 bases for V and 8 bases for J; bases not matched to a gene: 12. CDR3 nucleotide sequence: TGTGCCAGCAGTGAAAGCGGGGGCCCCGGATATGAGCAGTTCTTC. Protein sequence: CASSESGGPGYEQFF.

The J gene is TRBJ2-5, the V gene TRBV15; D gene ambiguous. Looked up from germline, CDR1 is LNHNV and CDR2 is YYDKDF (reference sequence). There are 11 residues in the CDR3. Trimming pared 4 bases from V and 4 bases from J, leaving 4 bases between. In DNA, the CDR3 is TGTGCCACCAGCACCGGAGAGACCCAGTACTTC. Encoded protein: CATSTGETQYF.

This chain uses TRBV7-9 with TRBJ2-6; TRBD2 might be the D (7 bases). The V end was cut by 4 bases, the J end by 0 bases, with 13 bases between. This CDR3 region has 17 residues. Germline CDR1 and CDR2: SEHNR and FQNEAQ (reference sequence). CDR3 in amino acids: CASSSGEGDSGANVLTF. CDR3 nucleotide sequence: TGTGCCAGCAGCTCAGGGGAGGGGGACTCTGGGGCCAACGTCCTGACTTTC.

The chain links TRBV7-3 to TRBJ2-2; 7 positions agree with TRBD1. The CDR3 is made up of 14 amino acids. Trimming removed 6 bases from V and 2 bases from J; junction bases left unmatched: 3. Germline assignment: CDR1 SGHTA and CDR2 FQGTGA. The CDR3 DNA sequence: TGTGCCAGCAGGTGGGACAGAAACACCGGGGAGCTGTTTTTT. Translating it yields CASRWDRNTGELFF.

The CDR3 sequence: CASSLRTGMSVTEAFF. The CDR3 DNA follows: TGTGCCAGCAGCTTAAGGACAGGGATGAGTGTTACCGAAGCTTTCTTT. This rearrangement joins TRBV5-5 to TRBJ1-1; 8 bases match TRBD1. V lost 2 bases, J lost 8 bases, and 14 bases stayed unmatched. CDR1 is SGHKS, CDR2 YYEKEE, per germline (reference sequence). The CDR3 totals 16 residues.

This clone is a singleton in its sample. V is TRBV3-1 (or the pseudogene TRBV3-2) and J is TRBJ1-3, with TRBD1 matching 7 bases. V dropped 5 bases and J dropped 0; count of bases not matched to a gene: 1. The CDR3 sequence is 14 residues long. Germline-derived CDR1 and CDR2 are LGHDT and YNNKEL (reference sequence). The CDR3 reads CASSGTDSGNTIYF. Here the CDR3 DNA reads TGTGCCAGCAGCGGGACAGACTCTGGAAACACCATATATTTT.

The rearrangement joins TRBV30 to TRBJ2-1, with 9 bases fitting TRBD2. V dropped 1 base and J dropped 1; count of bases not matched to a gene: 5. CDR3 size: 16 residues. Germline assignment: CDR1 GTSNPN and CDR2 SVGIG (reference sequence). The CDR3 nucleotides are TGTGCCTGGAGTGGGGCGGGGGGGCTATCCTACAATGAGCAGTTCTTC. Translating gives CAWSGAGGLSYNEQFF.